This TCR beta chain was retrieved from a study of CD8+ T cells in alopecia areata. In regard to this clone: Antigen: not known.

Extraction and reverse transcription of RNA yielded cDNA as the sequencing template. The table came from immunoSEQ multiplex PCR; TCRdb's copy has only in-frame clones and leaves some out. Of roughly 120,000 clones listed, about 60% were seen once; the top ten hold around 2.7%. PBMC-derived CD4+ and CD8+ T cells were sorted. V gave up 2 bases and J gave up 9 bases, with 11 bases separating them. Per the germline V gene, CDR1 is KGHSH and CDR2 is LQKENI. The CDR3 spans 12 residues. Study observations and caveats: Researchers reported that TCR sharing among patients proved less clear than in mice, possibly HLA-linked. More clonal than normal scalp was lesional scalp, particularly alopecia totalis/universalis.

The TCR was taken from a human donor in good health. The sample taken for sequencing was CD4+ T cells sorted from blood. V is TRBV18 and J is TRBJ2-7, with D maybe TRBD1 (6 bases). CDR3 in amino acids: CASSPSRGRQYF. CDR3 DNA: TGTGCCAGCTCACCAAGCAGGGGAAGGCAGTACTTC.